A selection of T cell receptor beta chains follows, all from one sample in a study. TCRdb passed the 5' RACE reads through MiXCR, listing each CDR3 protein once. The repertoire holds roughly 5,300 distinct CDR3 sequences, with roughly a third as singletons. The material sequenced was memory CD4+ T cells sorted from blood. These receptors were taken from a female donor with breast cancer. Both conserved end residues are part of each CDR3. The order of the fields is V gene, D gene, J gene, clone size, CDR3 protein, CDR3 DNA. A D gene is named only where the DNA matches it firmly. The size field is filled for only some rows; it gives once, few, many or a size class.

v_gene: TRBV9
d_gene: .
j_gene: TRBJ2-3
abundance: many
CDR3aa: CASSDRRGTDTQYF
CDR3nt: TGTGCCAGCAGCGACCGCCGGGGGACAGATACGCAGTATTTT

v_gene: TRBV12-3/TRBV12-4
d_gene: TRBD1
j_gene: TRBJ1-1
abundance: many
CDR3aa: CASSKGTGGLNTEAFF
CDR3nt: TGTGCCAGCTCAAAGGGAACAGGGGGCTTGAACACTGAAGCTTTCTTT

v_gene: TRBV7-6
d_gene: .
j_gene: TRBJ2-7
abundance: .
CDR3aa: CASSLLVAGSSYEQYF
CDR3nt: TGTGCCAGCAGCTTATTGGTGGCAGGGAGCTCCTACGAGCAGTACTTC

v_gene: TRBV25-1
d_gene: TRBD2
j_gene: TRBJ2-2
abundance: medium-sized
CDR3aa: CASSDLGLAETNTGELFF
CDR3nt: TGTGCCAGCAGTGACTTGGGACTAGCGGAGACGAACACCGGGGAGCTGTTTTTT

v_gene: TRBV6-6
d_gene: TRBD1
j_gene: TRBJ1-1
abundance: .
CDR3aa: CASTWGQPYRLNTEAFF
CDR3nt: TGTGCCTCCACCTGGGGACAGCCATATCGATTGAACACTGAAGCTTTCTTT

v_gene: TRBV7-9
d_gene: TRBD2
j_gene: TRBJ2-1
abundance: medium-sized
CDR3aa: CASSLVVAGEQFF
CDR3nt: TGTGCCAGCAGCTTAGTGGTAGCGGGGGAGCAGTTCTTC

v_gene: TRBV20-1
d_gene: TRBD2
j_gene: TRBJ2-7
abundance: .
CDR3aa: CSARVPSGPYEQYF
CDR3nt: TGCAGTGCTAGAGTGCCTAGCGGGCCCTACGAGCAGTACTTC

v_gene: TRBV6-6
d_gene: .
j_gene: TRBJ1-1
abundance: .
CDR3aa: CASSPTGMVPEAFF
CDR3nt: TGTGCCAGCAGCCCTACAGGTATGGTCCCTGAAGCTTTCTTT

v_gene: TRBV12-3/TRBV12-4
d_gene: TRBD1
j_gene: TRBJ1-1
abundance: .
CDR3aa: CASSPGTGGTEVFF
CDR3nt: TGTGCCAGCAGTCCCGGGACAGGGGGCACTGAAGTCTTCTTT

v_gene: TRBV6-1
d_gene: TRBD2
j_gene: TRBJ2-5
abundance: many
CDR3aa: CASSALAGGTETQYF
CDR3nt: TGTGCCAGCAGTGCACTAGCGGGGGGGACAGAGACCCAGTACTTC

v_gene: TRBV5-4
d_gene: TRBD1
j_gene: TRBJ2-5
abundance: .
CDR3aa: CASSSPGGIEQETQYF
CDR3nt: TGTGCCAGCAGCTCTCCAGGGGGCATCGAGCAGGAGACCCAGTACTTC

v_gene: TRBV12-3/TRBV12-4
d_gene: TRBD2
j_gene: TRBJ2-7
abundance: many
CDR3aa: CASSLRTSGSYEQYF
CDR3nt: TGTGCCAGCAGTCTAAGGACTAGCGGCTCCTACGAGCAGTACTTC

v_gene: TRBV6-6
d_gene: TRBD1
j_gene: TRBJ2-7
abundance: .
CDR3aa: CASSSGQGPYEQYF
CDR3nt: TGTGCCAGCAGTTCCGGACAGGGTCCCTACGAGCAGTACTTC

v_gene: TRBV30
d_gene: TRBD1
j_gene: TRBJ2-7
abundance: many
CDR3aa: CAWSLFGRDRVSYEQYF
CDR3nt: TGTGCCTGGAGCCTATTCGGGCGGGACAGGGTATCCTACGAGCAGTACTTC

v_gene: TRBV5-1
d_gene: TRBD1
j_gene: TRBJ2-5
abundance: .
CDR3aa: CASSLTGASQETQYF
CDR3nt: TGCGCCAGCAGCTTAACAGGGGCGTCGCAAGAGACCCAGTACTTC

v_gene: TRBV6-6
d_gene: .
j_gene: TRBJ2-7
abundance: medium-sized
CDR3aa: CASGIAPKGEQYF
CDR3nt: TGTGCCAGCGGGATAGCCCCCAAGGGAGAGCAGTACTTC

v_gene: TRBV7-2
d_gene: TRBD2
j_gene: TRBJ2-2
abundance: medium-sized
CDR3aa: CASTLAASGNTGELFF
CDR3nt: TGTGCCAGCACCCTCGCGGCTAGCGGGAACACCGGGGAGCTGTTTTTT